What follows are 17 T cell receptor beta chains derived from one specimen sequenced in a study. TCRdb recomputed calls from the 5' RACE reads with MiXCR, one row per CDR3 protein. The sample records approximately 40,000 distinct CDR3 sequences, approximately 30% being singletons. Sequenced input: tumor-infiltrating memory CD4+ T cells sorted from the breast tumor. Subset: memory CD4+ T cells, CD4+CD45RO+CD25-. The origin of the receptors is a female donor with breast cancer.

By share of the sample, this clonotype is medium-sized. CDR3 residues: CASSPSGEPYGYTF. CDR3 nucleotides: TGTGCCAGCAGCCCTTCCGGGGAGCCCTATGGCTACACCTTC. The rearrangement joins TRBV9 to TRBJ1-2; D gene uncertain. There are 14 residues in the CDR3. Per the germline V gene, CDR1 is SGDLS and CDR2 is YYNGEE. Trimming pared 4 bases from V and 4 bases from J, leaving 14 bases between.

The rearrangement links TRBV6-2 or TRBV6-3 to TRBJ2-3; 10 bases are a match to TRBD2. CDR1 is MNHEY, CDR2 SVGEGT, per germline. V lost 6 bases, J lost 3 bases, and 9 bases stayed unmatched. This CDR3 region has 16 residues. CDR3 DNA sequence: TGTGCCAGCAGGCTAGCGGGGGTTGGAAGGACAGATACGCAGTATTTT. Encoded protein: CASRLAGVGRTDTQYF.

The CDR3 reads CASSLGVDREYEQYF. The CDR3 bases are TGTGCCAGCAGCTTGGGTGTGGACAGGGAATACGAGCAGTACTTC. The chain couples TRBV5-4 to TRBJ2-7; 8 bases map to TRBD1. The V gene end was trimmed by 0 bases and the J gene end by 4 bases; junction bases not matched to a gene: 6. The CDR3 length is 15 residues. CDR1 and CDR2 (germline): SGHNT, YYREEE (reference sequence).

This chain links TRBV4-1 with TRBJ2-5; no definite D call. Germline loops: CDR1 MGHRA, CDR2 YSYEKL. There are 17 residues in the CDR3. V lost 0 bases and J 4 bases, leaving 18 bases between the germline ends. This CDR3 is CASSQEKGQVGGETQYF. The CDR3 nucleotides are TGCGCCAGCAGCCAAGAAAAAGGGCAGGTCGGTGGAGAGACCCAGTACTTC.

This clonotype was seen a few times. The junction shows a germline mismatch at one end, possibly a read error. The CDR3 DNA follows: TGTGGCAGCAGCGTAGTAGGGGACTTCGGCAATGAGCAGTTCTTC. Its translation is CGSSVVGDFGNEQFF. The V gene is TRBV9, the J gene TRBJ2-1; a possible D gene is TRBD2 (6 bases). The germline gives CDR1 SGDLS, CDR2 YYNGEE. The length of the CDR3 is 15 residues.

CDR3 DNA: TGTGCCAGCAGTCGGACAGGTCCGAACACCGGGGAGCTGTTTTTT. Residues: CASSRTGPNTGELFF. The chain combines TRBV6-6 with TRBJ2-2; 7 bases map to TRBD1. The CDR3 totals 15 residues. Germline values: CDR1 MNHNY, CDR2 SVGAGI (reference sequence). J gave up 0 bases and V 5 bases, and 3 bases lay outside the gene matches.

This clonotype was seen at least ten times. J is TRBJ1-5 and V is TRBV10-3; possibly TRBD1 for D (5 bases). V was trimmed by 5 bases and J by 5 bases, leaving 10 bases between them. The CDR3 runs to 13 residues. Per germline, CDR1 ENHRY and CDR2 SYGVKD. CDR3: CAISRGGDQPQHF. The CDR3 region has the DNA TGTGCCATCAGTAGGGGCGGGGATCAGCCCCAGCATTTT.

This clonotype was observed many times. This chain joins TRBV27 and TRBJ1-1, with unresolved D. The CDR3 is 14 residues long. Germline V CDR1 and CDR2: MNHEY, SMNVEV (reference sequence). Trimming stripped 1 base from V and 1 base from J, with 7 bases between. This chain's CDR3 is CASSLFQTNTEAFF. CDR3 DNA: TGTGCCAGCAGTTTATTTCAGACGAACACTGAAGCTTTCTTT.

The table lists this clonotype with a few counts. The V and J genes are TRBV28 and TRBJ1-6; 9 bases align to TRBD1. The CDR3 spans 14 residues. V gave up 7 bases and J gave up 6 bases; unmatched junction bases: 4. CDR1 is MDHEN, CDR2 SYDVKM, per germline. CDR3 DNA sequence: TGTGCCAGCAACCGGGGACAGGGTAATTCACCCCTCCACTTT. Encoded protein: CASNRGQGNSPLHF.

J is TRBJ2-3 and V is TRBV10-1, with D possibly TRBD2 on 6 matching bases. CDR1 is WNHNN, CDR2 SYGVQD, per germline (reference sequence). The CDR3 is 13 amino acids. With 4 bases removed from V and 6 bases from J, the gap between germline ends came to 11 bases. The CDR3 DNA follows: TGCGCCAGCAGTGGGTCGGGACTGGATACGCAGTATTTT. This translates into CASSGSGLDTQYF.

The chain combines TRBV13 with TRBJ2-2, with TRBD2 identical over 15 bases. Germline CDR1 reads PRHDT; CDR2 reads FYEKMQ (reference sequence). Trimming at V came to 5 bases and at J to 6 bases, leaving 7 bases not matched to a gene. The CDR3 totals 17 residues. The CDR3 reads CASSEGLAGGLAGELFF. In DNA, the CDR3 is TGTGCCAGCAGCGAAGGACTAGCGGGAGGGTTGGCCGGGGAGCTGTTTTTT.

About this clonotype itself: This may stem from a read error, because a much larger clone lies one nucleotide away. Since no conserved phenylalanine or tryptophan closes the CDR3, a read error is the likely cause. This chain connects TRBV5-1 to TRBJ2-1; D perhaps matches TRBD2 (5 bases). The germline V gene encodes CDR1 SGHRS and CDR2 YFSETQ. Trimming stripped 5 bases from V and 1 base from J, with 7 bases between. The CDR3 has 13 residues. CDR3 sequence reads: CASRGGSYNEQFL. In nucleotides, the CDR3 is TGCGCCAGCAGGGGCGGGTCCTACAATGAGCAGTTCCTC.

This clonotype appeared many times. This chain links TRBV6-5 with TRBJ2-5; TRBD1 matches at 11 bases. The length of the CDR3 is 16 residues. With 2 bases clipped from V and 5 bases from J, the junction kept 7 bases outside the gene matches. Germline V CDR1 and CDR2: MNHEY, SVGAGI. The DNA for the CDR3 is TGTGCCAGCAGTTACGTTAGGACAGGGGGCGGGGAGACCCAGTACTTC. This translates into CASSYVRTGGGETQYF.

The genes are TRBV5-1 and TRBJ1-1, with 7 bases identical to TRBD1. CDR3 length: 12 amino acids. V lost 4 bases, J lost 3 bases, and 0 bases stayed unmatched. CDR1 is SGHRS, CDR2 YFSETQ, per germline. The CDR3 region is CASSQGDTEAFF. The DNA for the CDR3 is TGCGCCAGCAGCCAGGGGGACACTGAAGCTTTCTTT.

As to this clonotype: A clone one base away is much larger, so this may be a read error. The chain joins TRBV4-3 to TRBJ1-6; the D gene is possibly TRBD1 (5 bases). There are 17 residues in the CDR3. Germline-derived CDR1 and CDR2 are LGHNA and YSLEER. The CDR3 nucleotides are TGCGCCGGCAGCCTACGGGCAGGGACTCTAGATAATTCACCCCTCCACTTT. Its translation: CAGSLRAGTLDNSPLHF.

This clonotype has at least ten counts. The V gene is TRBV20-1, the J gene TRBJ2-2; D possibly corresponds to TRBD2 (5 bases). CDR3 size: 16 residues. The germline V gene has CDR1 DFQATT and CDR2 SNEGSKA (reference sequence). Trimming left V 0 bases short and J 1 base short, with 12 bases between. As DNA, the CDR3 is TGCAGTGCTAGAGATAGACGAGGAGGGAACACCGGGGAGCTGTTTTTT. Encoded protein: CSARDRRGGNTGELFF.

V and J are TRBV20-1 and TRBJ2-7; 14 nucleotides match TRBD2. V shed 1 base and J 5 bases; nucleotides not matched to a gene: 1. The CDR3 runs 14 residues. Germline-derived CDR1 and CDR2 are DFQATT and SNEGSKA (reference sequence). CDR3: CSARATSGRDEQYF. The DNA of the CDR3 is TGCAGTGCTAGAGCGACTAGCGGGAGGGACGAGCAGTACTTC.